This TCR beta chain was captured by sequencing in a study of T cell responses to AZD1222 COVID-19 vaccine. In the study overall: Analyses pooled second doses at about 4 or about 12 weeks.

Study conclusions and caveats: Baseline antibody screening turned up just 6 or 7 seropositive AZD1222 recipients. Females outnumbered males among donors, who were mostly white British; clonal diversity was possibly underestimated. Spike-specific TCR breadth and depth grew following two AZD1222 doses.

As regards this clone: Its cognate antigen is unknown.

Some clones are missing from TCRdb's copy, which holds only in-frame ones; the method was immunoSEQ multiplex PCR. The sample shows about 140,000 clones, about 92% of them seen only once. The V and J ends lost 7 bases and 5 bases respectively, with 17 bases between them. The germline CDR1 and CDR2 sequences are SQVTM and ANQGSEA. The CDR3 is made up of 13 amino acids. This TCR was recovered from an adult in good health. The sample was peripheral blood, taken on day 0 of AZD1222 vaccination. The chain links TRBV29-1 to TRBJ1-1; the D is unclear. CDR3 amino acids: CSGGEGKGTEAFF. CDR3 coding DNA: TGCAGCGGCGGGGAGGGAAAGGGAACTGAAGCTTTCTTT.